The 8 T cell receptor beta chains presented below share a single source sample, sequenced in a study of cytomegalovirus exposure and HLA in healthy donors. Researchers ran the PCR with 60 Vbeta and 13 Jbeta primers. Data came from immunoSEQ multiplex PCR; TCRdb stores just in-frame clones and leaves some out. Altogether about 80,000 clones are present, roughly two thirds being singletons, with the ten largest covering approximately 6.9%. The sample consisted of PBMCs. All receptors come from a woman between 50 and 59 years old in good health and CMV-seropositive.

This chain uses TRBV6-4 with TRBJ2-5; 13 bases line up with TRBD2. Germline lookup yields CDR1 MRHNA and CDR2 SNTAGT. The J segment lost 2 bases and the V segment lost 6 bases, leaving 3 bases of the junction unmatched. This CDR3 is 15 amino acids long. In DNA, the CDR3 is TGTGCCAGCAGAGGACTAGCGGGGGATCAAGAGACCCAGTACTTC. Encoded protein: CASRGLAGDQETQYF.

The gene calls are TRBV12-2 and TRBJ1-2; the DNA was not compared with TRBD1, the D call given in the table. TRBV12-2 is reported as a pseudogene. The CDR3 has 17 amino acids. The CDR3 region is CASRLSPGQGINYGYTF. The CDR3 bases are TGTGCAAGTCGCTTATCTCCGGGGCAGGGGATTAACTATGGCTACACCTTC.

This chain connects TRBV4-2 to TRBJ2-1, with D perhaps TRBD2 (5 bases). Trimming shortened V by 1 base and J by 5 bases, and 12 bases separated the two germline ends. Germline CDR1 and CDR2: LGHNA and YNFKEQ. This CDR3 spans 15 amino acids. CDR3 DNA: TGTGCCAGCAGCCAAGTGGGTGGGAGTAACAATGAGCAGTTCTTC. Translated: CASSQVGGSNNEQFF.

The V gene is TRBV9, the J gene TRBJ2-5; 9 bases agree with TRBD2. After removal of 0 bases from V and 1 base from J, the junction contained 1 base not matched to a gene. CDR1 and CDR2 from the germline V gene are SGDLS and YYNGEE. CDR3 length: 15 amino acids. The CDR3 coding sequence is TGTGCCAGCAGCGTAGGGCGGGGGGGCCAAGAGACCCAGTACTTC. Translated, it gives CASSVGRGGQETQYF. The complete variable domain, with remaining parts taken from reference TRBV9 and TRBJ2-5, reads DSGVTQTPKHLITATGQRVTLRCSPRSGDLSVYWYQQSLDQGLQFLIQYYNGEERAKGNILERFSAQQFPDLHSELNLSSLELGDSALYFCASSVGRGGQETQYFGPGTRLLVL.

This clone was observed a few times. The V gene is TRBV5-4, the J gene TRBJ1-1; 11 bases are shared with TRBD1. V dropped 5 bases and J dropped 0; count of bases not matched to a gene: 9. This CDR3 is built from 17 residues. Germline V lookup: CDR1 SGHNT, CDR2 YYREEE (reference sequence). CDR3 sequence reads: CASRVDRGRFMNTEAFF. The CDR3 DNA reads as TGTGCCAGCAGAGTGGACAGGGGGCGATTCATGAACACTGAAGCTTTCTTT.

The table lists this clone with a few counts. This chain links TRBV2 with TRBJ1-1; D perhaps matches TRBD1 (5 bases). Germline-derived CDR1 and CDR2 are SNHLY and FYNNEI. Trimming pared 7 bases from V and 0 bases from J, leaving 9 bases between. The CDR3 has 13 residues. Here the CDR3 reads CASKGPLNTEAFF. The DNA of the CDR3 is TGTGCCAGCAAGGGGCCGTTGAACACTGAAGCTTTCTTT.

The rearrangement joins TRBV6-5 to TRBJ1-4; TRBD1 agrees at 7 bases. CDR1 is MNHEY and CDR2 is SVGAGI in the germline V gene. Trimming took 5 bases from V and 8 from J; bases not matched to a gene: 5. This CDR3 is 13 amino acids long. The CDR3 nucleotides read TGTGCCAGCAGTGGACAGGTTCGAGAAAAACTGTTTTTT. Translated, it gives CASSGQVREKLFF.

The chain combines TRBV6-1 with TRBJ1-1; D is undetermined. Per germline, CDR1 MNHNS and CDR2 SASEGT. The ends were cut back, 6 bases at V and 1 base at J, with 9 bases in the middle. This CDR3 is 13 amino acids long. CDR3 protein: CASRRSGNTEAFF. Here the CDR3 DNA reads TGTGCCAGCAGGAGATCAGGGAACACTGAAGCTTTCTTT.